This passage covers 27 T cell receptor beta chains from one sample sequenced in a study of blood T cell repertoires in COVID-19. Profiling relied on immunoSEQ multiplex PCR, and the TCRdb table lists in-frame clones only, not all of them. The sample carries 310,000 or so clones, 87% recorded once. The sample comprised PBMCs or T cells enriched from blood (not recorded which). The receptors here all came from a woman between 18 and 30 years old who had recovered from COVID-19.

CDR3 protein: CASSVGQAPFYGYTF. The CDR3 DNA follows: TGTGCCAGCAGCGTGGGACAGGCCCCTTTCTATGGCTACACCTTC. The rearrangement links TRBV9 to TRBJ1-2; 8 bases agree with TRBD1. From germline, CDR1 is SGDLS and CDR2 YYNGEE. V lost 2 bases and J lost 4; bases outside the gene matches: 7. This CDR3 has 15 amino acids. Combining the CDR3 with reference TRBV9 and TRBJ1-2 gives the whole variable domain DSGVTQTPKHLITATGQRVTLRCSPRSGDLSVYWYQQSLDQGLQFLIQYYNGEERAKGNILERFSAQQFPDLHSELNLSSLELGDSALYFCASSVGQAPFYGYTFGSGTRLTVV.

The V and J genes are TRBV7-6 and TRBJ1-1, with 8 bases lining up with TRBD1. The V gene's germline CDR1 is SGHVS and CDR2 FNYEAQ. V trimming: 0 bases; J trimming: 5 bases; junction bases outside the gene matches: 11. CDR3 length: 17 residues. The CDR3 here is CASSLAETQQGGTEAFF. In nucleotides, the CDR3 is TGTGCCAGCAGCTTAGCGGAGACCCAACAGGGGGGGACTGAAGCTTTCTTT.

The CDR3 DNA sequence: TGTGCCAGCAGTCAAGGCGGAGAAGGAGGTTACAGCAATCAGCCCCAGCATTTT. Translating it yields CASSQGGEGGYSNQPQHF. This chain links TRBV28 with TRBJ1-5, with D unresolved. The V and J ends lost 5 bases and 1 base respectively, with 21 bases between them. The V gene's germline CDR1 is MDHEN and CDR2 SYDVKM. This CDR3 contains 18 residues.

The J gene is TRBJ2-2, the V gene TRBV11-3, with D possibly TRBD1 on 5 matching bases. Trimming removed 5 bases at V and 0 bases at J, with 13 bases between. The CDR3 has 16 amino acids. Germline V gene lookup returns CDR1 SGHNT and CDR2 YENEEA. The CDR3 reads CASSPPGPANTGELFF. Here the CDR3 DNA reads TGTGCCAGCAGCCCCCCAGGGCCCGCGAACACCGGGGAGCTGTTTTTT.

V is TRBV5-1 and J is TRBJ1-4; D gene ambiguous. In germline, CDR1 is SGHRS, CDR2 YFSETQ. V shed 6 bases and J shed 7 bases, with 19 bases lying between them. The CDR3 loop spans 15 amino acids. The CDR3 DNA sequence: TGCGCCAGCACAGACCGGGGTATGGAAGGTGAAAAACTGTTTTTT. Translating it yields CASTDRGMEGEKLFF.

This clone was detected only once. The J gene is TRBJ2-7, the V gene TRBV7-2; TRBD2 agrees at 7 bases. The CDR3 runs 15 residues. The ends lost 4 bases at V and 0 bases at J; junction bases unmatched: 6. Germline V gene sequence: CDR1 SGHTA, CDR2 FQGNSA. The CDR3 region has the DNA TGTGCCAGCAGCTCCCAGCGGGGCCTCTCCTACGAGCAGTACTTC. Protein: CASSSQRGLSYEQYF.

CDR3 sequence: CASSPDRTPNQPQHF. In nucleotides, the CDR3 is TGTGCCAGCAGCCCCGACAGGACCCCCAATCAGCCCCAGCATTTT. The chain couples TRBV7-2 to TRBJ1-5; tentatively, D is TRBD1 (6 bases). V was shortened by 5 bases and J by 3 bases, with 14 bases between the two germline ends. The CDR3 spans 15 residues. Germline V gives CDR1 SGHTA, CDR2 FQGNSA.

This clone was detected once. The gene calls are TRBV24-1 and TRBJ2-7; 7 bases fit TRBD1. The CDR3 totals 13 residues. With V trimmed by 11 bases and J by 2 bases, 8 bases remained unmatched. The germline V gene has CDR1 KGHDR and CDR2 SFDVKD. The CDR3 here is CASQDRQTYEQYF. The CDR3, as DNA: TGTGCCAGTCAGGACAGGCAGACCTACGAGCAGTACTTC.

As DNA, the CDR3 is TGTGCCAGCTGGAGGGATCCCACTGAAGCTTTCTTT. Its protein is CASWRDPTEAFF. V usage is TRBV18 and J usage is TRBJ1-1; D remains ambiguous. Trimming took off 7 bases at V and 4 bases at J, with 10 bases between the two ends. CDR1 and CDR2 (germline): KGHSH, LQKENI. The CDR3 length is 12 residues. Based on the CDR3 plus reference TRBV18 and TRBJ1-1, the full variable domain is NAGVMQNPRHLVRRRGQEARLRCSPMKGHSHVYWYRQLPEEGLKFMVYLQKENIIDESGMPKERFSAEFPKEGPSILRIQQVVRGDSAAYFCASWRDPTEAFFGQGTRLTVV.

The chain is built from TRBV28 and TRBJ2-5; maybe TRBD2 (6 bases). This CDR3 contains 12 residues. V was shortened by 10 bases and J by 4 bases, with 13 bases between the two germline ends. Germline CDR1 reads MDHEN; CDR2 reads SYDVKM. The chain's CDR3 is CATGVGGETQYF. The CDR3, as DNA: TGTGCCACCGGGGTCGGGGGAGAGACCCAGTACTTC.

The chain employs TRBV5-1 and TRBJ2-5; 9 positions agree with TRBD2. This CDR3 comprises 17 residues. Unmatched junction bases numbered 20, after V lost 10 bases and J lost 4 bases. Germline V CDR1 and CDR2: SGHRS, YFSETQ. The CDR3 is CARGGGHRGLSAETQYF. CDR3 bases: TGCGCCCGCGGGGGGGGCCACCGGGGATTATCTGCAGAGACCCAGTACTTC.

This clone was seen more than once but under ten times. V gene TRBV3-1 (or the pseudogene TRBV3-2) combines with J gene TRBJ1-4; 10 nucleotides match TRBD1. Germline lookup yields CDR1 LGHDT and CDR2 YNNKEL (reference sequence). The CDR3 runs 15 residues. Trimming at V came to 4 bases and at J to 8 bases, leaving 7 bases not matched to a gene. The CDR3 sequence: CASSLWTGGSEKLFF. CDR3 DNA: TGTGCCAGCAGCCTGTGGACAGGGGGGTCGGAAAAACTGTTTTTT.

The CDR3 DNA follows: TGTGCCACCAGCATAACTAGCCTGACTGAGCAGTTCTTC. Amino acids: CATSITSLTEQFF. This chain uses TRBV15 with TRBJ2-1, with a possible D match to TRBD2 (6 bases). Germline values: CDR1 LNHNV, CDR2 YYDKDF (reference sequence). The V and J ends lost 4 bases and 9 bases respectively, with 13 bases between them. The CDR3 totals 13 residues.

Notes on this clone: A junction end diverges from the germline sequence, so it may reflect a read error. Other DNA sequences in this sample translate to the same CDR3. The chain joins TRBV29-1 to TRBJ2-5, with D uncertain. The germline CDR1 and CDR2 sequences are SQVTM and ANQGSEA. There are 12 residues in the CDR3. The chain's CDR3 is CSVGNSAKTQYF. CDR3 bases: TGCAGCGTTGGAAACTCCGCAAAGACTCAGTACTTC.

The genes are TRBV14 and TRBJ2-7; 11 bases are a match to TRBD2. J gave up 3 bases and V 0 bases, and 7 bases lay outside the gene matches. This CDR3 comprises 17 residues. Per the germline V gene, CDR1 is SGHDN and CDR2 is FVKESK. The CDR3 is CASSQEELAGVVYEQYF. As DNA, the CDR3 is TGTGCCAGCAGCCAAGAGGAACTAGCGGGAGTAGTCTACGAGCAGTACTTC.

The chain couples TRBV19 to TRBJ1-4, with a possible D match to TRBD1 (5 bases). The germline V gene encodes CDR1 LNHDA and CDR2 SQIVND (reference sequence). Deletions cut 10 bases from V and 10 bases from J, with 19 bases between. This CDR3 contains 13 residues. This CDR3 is CATGMGGVGKLFF. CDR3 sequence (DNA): TGTGCCACCGGAATGGGGGGTGTGGGAAAACTGTTTTTT.

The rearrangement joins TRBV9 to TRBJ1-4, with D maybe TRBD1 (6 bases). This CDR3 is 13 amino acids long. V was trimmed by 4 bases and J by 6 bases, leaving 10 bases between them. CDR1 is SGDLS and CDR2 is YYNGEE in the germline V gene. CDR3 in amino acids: CASSFRTDEKLFF. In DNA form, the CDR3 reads TGTGCCAGCAGCTTCCGGACAGATGAAAAACTGTTTTTT.

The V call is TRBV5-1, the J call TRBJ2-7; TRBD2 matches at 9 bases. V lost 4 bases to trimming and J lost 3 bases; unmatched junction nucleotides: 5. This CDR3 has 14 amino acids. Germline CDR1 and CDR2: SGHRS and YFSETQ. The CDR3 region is CASSPASGVYEQYF. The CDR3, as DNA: TGCGCCAGCAGCCCGGCTAGCGGGGTCTACGAGCAGTACTTC.

The CDR3 DNA is TGTGCCAGCTCACCGGACACCGGTTCTCGCAATCAGCCCCAGCATTTT. Amino acid sequence: CASSPDTGSRNQPQHF. This chain joins TRBV18 and TRBJ1-5, with a tentative D call TRBD1 (5 bases). Germline CDR1 reads KGHSH; CDR2 reads LQKENI. Trimming removed 3 bases at V and 2 bases at J, with 14 bases between. The CDR3 runs to 16 residues. The variable domain in full, completed from reference TRBV18 and TRBJ1-5, reads NAGVMQNPRHLVRRRGQEARLRCSPMKGHSHVYWYRQLPEEGLKFMVYLQKENIIDESGMPKERFSAEFPKEGPSILRIQQVVRGDSAAYFCASSPDTGSRNQPQHFGDGTRLSIL.

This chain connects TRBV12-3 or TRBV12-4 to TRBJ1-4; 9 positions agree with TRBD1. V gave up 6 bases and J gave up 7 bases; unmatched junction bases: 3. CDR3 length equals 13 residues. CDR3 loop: CASSLTGGEKLFF. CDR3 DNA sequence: TGTGCCAGCAGCCTGACAGGGGGTGAAAAACTGTTTTTT.

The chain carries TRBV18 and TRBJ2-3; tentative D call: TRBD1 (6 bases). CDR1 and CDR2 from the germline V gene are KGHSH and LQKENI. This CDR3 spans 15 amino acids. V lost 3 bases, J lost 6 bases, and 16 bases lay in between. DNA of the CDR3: TGTGCCAGCTCACCCCAGGGGAGCGAGGGGGATACGCAGTATTTT. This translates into CASSPQGSEGDTQYF.

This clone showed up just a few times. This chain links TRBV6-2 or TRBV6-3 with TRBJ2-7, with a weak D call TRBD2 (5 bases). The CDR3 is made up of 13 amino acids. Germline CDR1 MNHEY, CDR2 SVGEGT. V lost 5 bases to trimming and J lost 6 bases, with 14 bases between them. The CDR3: CASSHRGSPEQYF. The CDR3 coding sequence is TGTGCCAGCAGTCATCGGGGAAGTCCCGAGCAGTACTTC.

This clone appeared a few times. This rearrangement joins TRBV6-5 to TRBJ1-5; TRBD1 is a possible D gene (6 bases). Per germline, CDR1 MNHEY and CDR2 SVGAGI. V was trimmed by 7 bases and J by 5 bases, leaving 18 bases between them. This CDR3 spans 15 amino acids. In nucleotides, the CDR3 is TGTGCCAGCACGAACGGAATGGGGGCAGATCAGCCCCAGCATTTT. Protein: CASTNGMGADQPQHF.

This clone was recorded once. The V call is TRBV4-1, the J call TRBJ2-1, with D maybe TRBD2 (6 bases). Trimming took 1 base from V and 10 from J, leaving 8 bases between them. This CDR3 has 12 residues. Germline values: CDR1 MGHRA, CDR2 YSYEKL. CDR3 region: CASSQGGGEQFF. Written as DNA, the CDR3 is TGCGCCAGCAGCCAAGGTGGAGGGGAGCAGTTCTTC.

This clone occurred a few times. CDR3 sequence: CASSFLRDDGYTF. The CDR3, as DNA: TGTGCCAGCAGCTTCCTCAGGGATGATGGCTACACCTTC. The V gene is TRBV7-2, the J gene TRBJ1-2; perhaps TRBD1 as D (5 bases). The CDR3 totals 13 residues. Germline V lookup: CDR1 SGHTA, CDR2 FQGNSA. Trimming removed 3 bases from V and 6 bases from J, with 11 bases in between.

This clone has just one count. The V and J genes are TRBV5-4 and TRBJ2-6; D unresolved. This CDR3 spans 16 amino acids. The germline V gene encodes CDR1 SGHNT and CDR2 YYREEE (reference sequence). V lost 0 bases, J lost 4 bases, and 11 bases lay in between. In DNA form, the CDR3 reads TGTGCCAGCAGCTTGGTTGAGGCGCGAGGGGCCAACGTCCTGACTTTC. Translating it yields CASSLVEARGANVLTF.

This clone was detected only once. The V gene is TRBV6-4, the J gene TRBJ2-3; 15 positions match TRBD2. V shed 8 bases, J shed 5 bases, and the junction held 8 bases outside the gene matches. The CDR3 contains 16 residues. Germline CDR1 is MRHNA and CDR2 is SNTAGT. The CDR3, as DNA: TGTGCCAGCTCATGGACTAGCGGGGGGGAACAAGATACGCAGTATTTT. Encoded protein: CASSWTSGGEQDTQYF.